The 22 T cell receptor beta chains listed next were all sequenced from one sample in a study of blood T cell repertoires in COVID-19. Assay used: immunoSEQ multiplex PCR; TCRdb lists only in-frame clones, some missing. This table holds fewer than 85,000 clones, about nine tenths found once. Sequenced material: peripheral blood. The receptors derive from a human donor in a cohort sampled during active COVID-19.

The chain joins TRBV19 to TRBJ1-2; D ambiguous. There are 14 residues in the CDR3. Germline-derived CDR1 and CDR2 are LNHDA and SQIVND (reference sequence). V lost 3 bases, J lost 0 bases, and 8 bases lay in between. The CDR3 DNA reads as TGTGCCAGTAGTATCAAAGGAGCTAACTATGGCTACACCTTC. Translation gives CASSIKGANYGYTF. Together with reference TRBV19 and TRBJ1-2, the CDR3 gives the full variable domain: DGGITQSPKYLFRKEGQNVTLSCEQNLNHDAMYWYRQDPGQGLRLIYYSQIVNDFQKGDIAEGYSVSREKKESFPLTVTSAQKNPTAFYLCASSIKGANYGYTFGSGTRLTVV.

The chain couples TRBV20-1 to TRBJ1-1; D gene uncertain. Germline V gene sequence: CDR1 DFQATT, CDR2 SNEGSKA (reference sequence). The CDR3 sequence is 11 residues long. Between the trimmed V and J ends, which lost 1 base and 11 bases, there was a span of 11 bases. CDR3 in DNA: TGCAGTGCTAGAGTAGGCGGAGGGGCTTTCTTT. This encodes CSARVGGGAFF.

The chain joins TRBV6-2 or TRBV6-3 to TRBJ1-2, with TRBD1 matching 7 bases. This CDR3 contains 14 residues. Germline V lookup: CDR1 MNHEY, CDR2 SVGEGT. V gave up 0 bases and J gave up 6 bases; unmatched junction bases: 4. The CDR3 reads CASSYSSRGDGYTF. The DNA for the CDR3 is TGTGCCAGCAGTTACTCCTCCAGGGGGGATGGCTACACCTTC.

The chain carries TRBV6-5 and TRBJ2-5; D is possibly TRBD1 (5 bases). V dropped 6 bases and J dropped 7 bases, with 12 bases sitting between them. The CDR3 loop spans 12 amino acids. Germline lookup yields CDR1 MNHEY and CDR2 SVGAGI. The CDR3 loop is CASSRSTGTQYF. CDR3 sequence (DNA): TGTGCCAGCAGCCGGTCAACAGGGACCCAGTACTTC.

Written as DNA, the CDR3 is TGTGCCAGCAGCCCGGGCGGGCGGGGCGCTGAAGCTTTCTTT. Its protein product is CASSPGGRGAEAFF. The rearrangement joins TRBV7-2 to TRBJ1-1, with a weak D call TRBD1 (5 bases). This CDR3 is built from 14 residues. Trimming shortened V by 5 bases and J by 6 bases, and 16 bases separated the two germline ends. Per the germline V gene, CDR1 is SGHTA and CDR2 is FQGNSA.

This clone was observed a few times. The rearrangement joins TRBV7-9 to TRBJ1-1, with D possibly TRBD1 on 6 matching bases. Trimming removed 3 bases at V and 3 bases at J, with 17 bases between. The CDR3 has 16 residues. From germline, CDR1 is SEHNR and CDR2 FQNEAQ (reference sequence). The CDR3 protein is CASSFIPGTKDTEAFF. In DNA form, the CDR3 reads TGTGCCAGCAGCTTTATCCCCGGGACAAAGGACACTGAAGCTTTCTTT.

The chain carries TRBV6-5 and TRBJ1-2; possibly TRBD1 for D (5 bases). Germline CDR1 reads MNHEY; CDR2 reads SVGAGI. The CDR3 loop spans 14 amino acids. Trimming removed 5 bases from V and 2 bases from J, with 12 bases in between. Here the CDR3 DNA reads TGTGCCAGCAGTCGCTTGGAGGGGAACTATGGCTACACCTTC. Encoded protein: CASSRLEGNYGYTF.

The chain uses TRBV6-1 and TRBJ2-7; D might be TRBD2 (5 bases). The CDR3 has 12 residues. CDR1 is MNHNS, CDR2 SASEGT, per germline. The V end lost 1 base, the J end lost 6 bases, and 7 bases lay between the germline ends. The CDR3 nucleotides read TGTGCCAGCAGTGAAGACGGGATCGAGCAGTACTTC. It codes for CASSEDGIEQYF.

The chain carries TRBV5-1 and TRBJ1-1; D is uncertain. The CDR3 length is 14 residues. Germline V gene data show CDR1 as SGHRS and CDR2 as YFSETQ. V dropped 0 bases and J dropped 0 bases, with 6 bases sitting between them. The CDR3, as DNA: TGCGCCAGCAGCTTGGACAGAGTGAACACTGAAGCTTTCTTT. Its translation: CASSLDRVNTEAFF.

The chain employs TRBV19 and TRBJ1-5; D gene uncertain. The CDR3 length is 13 residues. V was pared by 9 bases and J by 7 bases, with 16 bases between. Germline CDR1 LNHDA, CDR2 SQIVND (reference sequence). The CDR3 sequence: CASSLGQMQPQHF. CDR3 DNA: TGTGCCAGCAGTTTGGGCCAAATGCAGCCCCAGCATTTT.

The V call is TRBV6-6, the J call TRBJ2-5; 8 bases fit TRBD2. This CDR3 region has 15 residues. CDR1 and CDR2 from the germline V gene are MNHNY and SVGAGI (reference sequence). V was pared by 7 bases and J by 2 bases, with 9 bases of the junction left unmatched. The CDR3 loop is CASNGLGGGQETQYF. The CDR3 coding sequence is TGTGCCAGCAATGGTCTCGGGGGGGGGCAAGAGACCCAGTACTTC.

The chain joins TRBV6-2 or TRBV6-3 to TRBJ1-1, with 10 bases that match TRBD1. With V trimmed by 5 bases and J by 6 bases, 3 bases remained unmatched. Germline assignment: CDR1 MNHEY and CDR2 SVGEGT. This CDR3 region has 13 residues. The CDR3 nucleotides are TGTGCCAGCAGTCCCGACAGGGGGCCTGAAGCTTTCTTT. Protein: CASSPDRGPEAFF.

V is TRBV6-5 and J is TRBJ2-3, with TRBD1 matching over 9 bases. V was pared by 2 bases and J by 0 bases, with 0 bases of the junction left unmatched. Germline V gives CDR1 MNHEY, CDR2 SVGAGI. CDR3 size: 15 residues. CDR3 in amino acids: CASSYGQGSTDTQYF. CDR3 bases: TGTGCCAGCAGTTACGGACAGGGGAGCACAGATACGCAGTATTTT.

This rearrangement joins TRBV4-3 to TRBJ2-2; D possibly corresponds to TRBD1 (7 bases). Trimming removed 1 base at V and 3 bases at J, with 15 bases between. CDR3 size: 17 residues. Germline V gene lookup returns CDR1 LGHNA and CDR2 YSLEER. The CDR3, as DNA: TGCGCCAGCAGCCAAGTTGTGCCAGGGGGGTACACCGGGGAGCTGTTTTTT. Its translation is CASSQVVPGGYTGELFF.

This chain joins TRBV6-4 and TRBJ2-2; 8 nucleotides agree with TRBD1. CDR1 and CDR2 (germline): MRHNA, SNTAGT. This CDR3 comprises 14 residues. V gave up 6 bases and J gave up 0 bases; unmatched junction bases: 0. CDR3 in DNA: TGTGCCAGCAGGACAGGGGCGAACACCGGGGAGCTGTTTTTT. The encoded protein is CASRTGANTGELFF.

The V call is TRBV27, the J call TRBJ2-7; 7 bases match TRBD1. The CDR3 consists of 13 residues. After removal of 4 bases from V and 5 bases from J, the junction contained 5 bases not matched to a gene. Germline CDR1 reads MNHEY; CDR2 reads SMNVEV (reference sequence). CDR3 coding DNA: TGTGCCAGCAGTTCCAGGGACAGCGACGAGCAGTACTTC. It specifies CASSSRDSDEQYF.

The V and J genes are TRBV7-2 and TRBJ1-5; D may be TRBD1 (5 bases). CDR1 SGHTA and CDR2 FQGNSA come from the germline V gene. V lost 0 bases, J lost 1 base, and 7 bases lay in between. The CDR3 runs 15 residues. The CDR3 loop is CASSLAAGSNQPQHF. The CDR3 nucleotides read TGTGCCAGCAGCTTAGCGGCAGGGAGCAATCAGCCCCAGCATTTT.

The rearrangement links TRBV10-3 to TRBJ1-3; maybe TRBD1 (6 bases). Trimming removed 10 bases at V and 0 bases at J, with 13 bases between. Looked up from germline, CDR1 is ENHRY and CDR2 is SYGVKD. The CDR3 covers 14 residues. CDR3 bases: TGTGCCACCACGGACAGCACCTCTGGAAACACCATATATTTT. It translates to CATTDSTSGNTIYF.

This rearrangement joins TRBV6-5 to TRBJ2-2; TRBD2 might be the D (5 bases). V lost 4 bases, J lost 16 bases, and 13 bases lay in between. This CDR3 contains 11 residues. Germline V gene data show CDR1 as MNHEY and CDR2 as SVGAGI. CDR3 protein: CASSSGRGRFF. The CDR3 DNA follows: TGTGCCAGCAGTTCTGGGAGAGGGCGGTTTTTT.

The chain joins TRBV2 to TRBJ2-7; 7 bases are a match to TRBD2. After removal of 5 bases from V and 4 bases from J, the junction contained 5 bases not matched to a gene. The CDR3 length is 13 residues. Germline CDR1 SNHLY, CDR2 FYNNEI. The CDR3 sequence: CASSNSGPYEQYF. The CDR3 coding sequence is TGTGCCAGCAGTAATAGCGGGCCGTACGAGCAGTACTTC.

The chain has TRBV5-1 and TRBJ2-7; D might be TRBD1 (5 bases). CDR1 is SGHRS, CDR2 YFSETQ, per germline. V lost 1 base, J lost 3 bases, and 11 bases lay in between. This CDR3 has 14 residues. CDR3 protein: CASSLQTDSYEQYF. In DNA, the CDR3 is TGCGCCAGCAGCTTGCAAACCGACAGCTACGAGCAGTACTTC.

J is TRBJ2-5 and V is TRBV28, with 10 bases matching TRBD2. The CDR3 is 17 amino acids. V gave up 7 bases and J gave up 5 bases; unmatched junction bases: 16. CDR1 is MDHEN and CDR2 is SYDVKM in the germline V gene. In DNA form, the CDR3 reads TGTGCCAGCACCGCTGTGGGGAGCGGGGGGGCCTGGGAGACCCAGTACTTC. The encoded protein is CASTAVGSGGAWETQYF.